This T cell receptor beta chain was sequenced in a study of shared clonotypes between healthy human individuals. With 6 bases clipped from V and 6 bases from J, the junction kept 7 bases outside the gene matches. The CDR3 totals 14 residues. Germline assignment: CDR1 MNHNS and CDR2 SASEGT. Method: immunoSEQ multiplex PCR; TCRdb's copy keeps in-frame clones and lacks some. Here the sample spans approximately 2,300,000 clones, about 90% being singletons. The chain employs TRBV6-1 and TRBJ2-3; 9 nucleotides agree with TRBD1. This sequence was found in a man younger than 30 in good health. Some clones in this sample may be carry-over from other donors' samples. Sequences were obtained from naive CD4+ T cells from PBMCs. The subset was: CD45RA+ positively selected. CDR3 DNA sequence: TGTGCCAGCAGCCAAATCACAGGGGGCGATACGCAGTATTTT. Protein product: CASSQITGGDTQYF.